This T cell receptor (beta chain) stems from a study of T-cell memory formation after mild COVID-19 (dated by TCRdb to the early 2020s). Describing the broader study: TCR sequence clusters from the two donors were largely donor specific. In two donors, T-cell clones that expanded and contracted after mild COVID-19 were followed by sequencing TCRalpha and TCRbeta repertoires longitudinally. The cohort comprised two young, previously healthy adult volunteers, one female and one male. Results and caveats for the whole study, not just this receptor: Some responding clones were found in pre-infection memory, which suggests that pre-existing cross-reactive memory T cells took part in the SARS-CoV-2 response. The second-wave clones that peaked on day 37 were not confirmed to be SARS-CoV-2 specific. The study covered only a couple of mild cases, and larger cohorts including severe cases with pre-infection samples were considered necessary. From day 15 to 85, contracting clones showed balanced CD4/CD8 phenotypes, whereas a second wave of clones that expanded from day 15 to 37 leaned towards CD4+. Contracting CD4+ clones were found mainly in CM and EM memory subsets, while CD8+ clones were enriched in EMRA.

The germline V gene yields MNHEY for CDR1 and SVGAGI for CDR2. Including the terminal cysteine and phenylalanine, the CDR3 comprises 15 residues. Only CDR3 DNA remains: 45 bases, in frame from the first base. The trim is 0 bases for V and 2 bases for J, with a gap of 10 bases between the germline ends. TCRdb lists the instrument as Illumina NovaSeq 6000. TCRalpha and TCRbeta cDNA libraries were built by 5'RACE with constant-segment primers, adding sample barcodes and unique molecular identifiers. RNA was extracted from every sample with Trizol reagent. Library amplification was performed in two PCR steps, and a second sample barcode and Illumina TruSeq adapters were introduced in the second step. Sequencing of libraries was performed on an Illumina NovaSeq with 2 x 150 bp paired-end reads. Per the original workflow: Demultiplexing of reads and collapsing into UMI-guided consensus sequences were performed with migec v1.2.7. Using mixcr v2.1.11, UMI consensuses were aligned to TRA and TRB V and J templates and then assembled into clonotypes. Expanded or contracted clonotypes were those called significant by both edgeR and NoisET, with noise models trained on biological replicates. For edgeR calls, the cutoffs were a false discovery rate-adjusted p below 0.01 and a log2 fold-change threshold of 1. As an exploratory analysis of dynamics, max-normalized trajectories of the 1000 most abundant clonotypes were examined by PCA with hierarchical clustering. Separately sequenced CD4+ and CD8+ repertoires were used to assign a CD4 or CD8 phenotype to each responding clone. TCRdb reprocessed the public reads (quality trimming at Q25 with fastp, clone calling with MiXCR) and kept in-frame beta chains. Rows matching on CDR3 protein sequence are summarized as one entry with the most common DNA and genes. The V and J calls were determined by TCRdb, not by the authors. Here the sample has 250,000 to 350,000 distinct CDR3 sequences; 16% occur a single time. The ten largest make up roughly 20% of the sample.

Comment on this clonotype: No cognate antigen has been identified for it. There are no base qualities to consult, and no much larger clone falls within one base.

PBMCs were isolated by Ficoll-Paque density gradient centrifugation. The clonotype originates from a man in his late teens or twenties who had mild COVID-19 (a few samples of this study predate the infection). The sample titles of this study are shuffled in the database, so cell type and time point are left out; the donor was told from shared clones. What was sequenced was PBMCs or a T cell subset sorted from them (not recorded which). The chain is assembled from TRBV6-5 and TRBJ1-2; a weak D assignment points to TRBD1 (5 bases agree). The CDR3 protein is CASSYSGEGNYGYTF. The nucleotides are TGTGCCAGCAGTTACTCGGGGGAGGGGAACTATGGCTACACCTTC.